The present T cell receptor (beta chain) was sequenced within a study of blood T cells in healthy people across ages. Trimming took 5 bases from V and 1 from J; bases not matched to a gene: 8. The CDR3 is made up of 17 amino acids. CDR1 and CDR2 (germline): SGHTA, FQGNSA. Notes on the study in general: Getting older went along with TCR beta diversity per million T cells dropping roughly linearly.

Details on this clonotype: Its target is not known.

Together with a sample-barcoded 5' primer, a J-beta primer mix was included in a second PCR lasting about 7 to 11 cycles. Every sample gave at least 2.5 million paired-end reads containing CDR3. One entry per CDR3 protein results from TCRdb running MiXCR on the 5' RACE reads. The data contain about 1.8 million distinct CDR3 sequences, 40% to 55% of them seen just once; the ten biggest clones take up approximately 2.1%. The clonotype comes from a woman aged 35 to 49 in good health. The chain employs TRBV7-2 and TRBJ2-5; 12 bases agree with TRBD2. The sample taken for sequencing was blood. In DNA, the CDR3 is TGTGCCAGCAGCCGGATACTAGCGGGGGGCTTCCAAGAGACCCAGTACTTC. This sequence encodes CASSRILAGGFQETQYF.